Listed below are T cell receptor beta chains from one sample, sequenced in a study of Graves' ophthalmopathy and Graves' hyperthyroidism. TCRdb analysed the multiplex PCR reads with MiXCR anew, one entry per CDR3 protein. This table has approximately 640,000 distinct CDR3 sequences, over 40% appearing once. The sample comprised peripheral blood. All receptors derive from an adult man with Graves' ophthalmopathy. Each CDR3 is given with its conserved first and last residue. Fields, in order: J gene, CDR3 length, D gene, clone size, V gene, CDR3 DNA, CDR3 protein. D genes are given only for firm matches. Rows may omit the clone size; those that give it use once, few, many or a size class.

TRBJ2-3	14	NA	few	TRBV2	TGTGCCAGCAGTGGGGTCAGGAGCACAGATACGCAGTATTTT	CASSGVRSTDTQYF
TRBJ1-1	14	NA	NA	TRBV7-2	TGTGCCAGCAGCGCGGGACGGATGAACATTGAAGCTTTCTTT	CASSAGRMNIEAFF
TRBJ2-7	15	TRBD1	NA	TRBV5-1	TGCGCCAGCAGCTACAGGACAGGGGGCGCCTACGAGCAGTACTTC	CASSYRTGGAYEQYF
TRBJ2-5	17	TRBD2	once	TRBV5-1	TGCGCCAGCAGCTATGGACTAGCGGTAGGGTACCAAGAGACCCAGTACTTC	CASSYGLAVGYQETQYF
TRBJ1-3	14	NA	many	TRBV12-3/TRBV12-4	TGTGCCAGCAGCGGGACGGACTCTGGAAACACCATATATTTT	CASSGTDSGNTIYF
TRBJ1-2	14	TRBD1	NA	TRBV9	TGTGCCAGCAGCCGAGGGACAGGCCGGGGGGGCTACACCTTC	CASSRGTGRGGYTF
TRBJ2-2	15	TRBD2	many	TRBV2	TGTGCCAGCACCCTGGACATGGGGGGGACCGGGGAGCTGTTTTTT	CASTLDMGGTGELFF
TRBJ1-1	15	TRBD1	many	TRBV13	TGTGCCAGCAGCTTAGCGACAGGGCTGAACACTGAAGCTTTCTTT	CASSLATGLNTEAFF
TRBJ2-7	13	NA	many	TRBV7-8	TGTGCCAGCAGCGTCTTGACAGGCTACGAGCAGTACTTC	CASSVLTGYEQYF
TRBJ2-2	16	TRBD1	NA	TRBV19	TGTGCCAGCACAACCGGACAGGGTGCAACTGCCGGGGAGCTGTTTTTT	CASTTGQGATAGELFF
TRBJ2-7	15	TRBD1	NA	TRBV7-2	TGTGCCAGCAGCTACCCGGGACAGATAAACTACGAGCAGTACTTC	CASSYPGQINYEQYF
TRBJ2-5	15	TRBD2	NA	TRBV20-1	TGCAGTGCTAGCACCGGGACTAGCCAGGCGGAGACCCAGTACTTC	CSASTGTSQAETQYF
TRBJ1-5	16	NA	NA	TRBV19	TGTGCCAGTAGTATGGGCAGGGGCTCTGGCGAGCAGCCCCAGCATTTT	CASSMGRGSGEQPQHF
TRBJ2-2	14	TRBD1	NA	TRBV19	TGTGCCAGTAGTCCGGGACAGGGGGCCCGGGAGCTGTTTTTT	CASSPGQGARELFF
TRBJ1-1	13	TRBD1	many	TRBV10-3	TGTGCCATCTGGGACAGCCAAGGGACAGGAGCTTTCTTT	CAIWDSQGTGAFF
TRBJ2-7	13	NA	many	TRBV7-9	TGTGCCAGCAGCCCAGTGAACTCCTACGAGCAGTACTTC	CASSPVNSYEQYF
TRBJ1-1	13	NA	many	TRBV24-1	TGTGCCACCAGTGACTTGACAGGCACTGAAGCTTTCTTT	CATSDLTGTEAFF
TRBJ1-5	14	NA	many	TRBV10-3	TGTGCCATCAGTCCGGACAAAAGCAATCAGCCCCAGCATTTT	CAISPDKSNQPQHF
TRBJ2-7	15	TRBD2	NA	TRBV2	TGTGCCAGCACTAAACTAGCGGGGGGCCCCTACGAGCAGTACTTC	CASTKLAGGPYEQYF
TRBJ2-2	15	TRBD1	NA	TRBV10-3	TGTGCCATCAGTGAGCCGGGACAGAGAACCGGGGAGCTGTTTTTT	CAISEPGQRTGELFF
TRBJ2-5	15	NA	many	TRBV12-3/TRBV12-4	TGTGCCAGCAGTCCGCGGATCGTTTTGCAAGAGACCCAGTACTTC	CASSPRIVLQETQYF
TRBJ2-2	15	NA	many	TRBV5-1	TGCGCCAGCAGCTTGGCTACGGTGAACACCGGGGAGCTGTTTTTT	CASSLATVNTGELFF
TRBJ1-3	17	TRBD1	NA	TRBV6-6	TGTGCCAGCAGTTACTCCGACAGGGGGCTTTCTGGAAACACCATATATTTT	CASSYSDRGLSGNTIYF
TRBJ2-7	13	NA	NA	TRBV29-1	TGCAGCGCCCGGGGGGGACAGGCCTACGAGCAGTACTTC	CSARGGQAYEQYF
TRBJ1-5	15	NA	NA	TRBV19	TGTGCCAGTAGTATAAGCGGGAGGTACCAAGAGACCCAGCATTTT	CASSISGRYQETQHF
TRBJ2-5	14	TRBD2	NA	TRBV25-1	TGTGCCAGCAGCCACCAGGGACTAGAAGAGACCCAGTACTTC	CASSHQGLEETQYF
TRBJ2-7	14	NA	many	TRBV19	TGTGCCAGTAGTATAGCAGTACAGAACTACGAGCAGTACTTC	CASSIAVQNYEQYF
TRBJ2-7	15	TRBD1	many	TRBV15	TGTGCCACCAGCAGAGGGGGGACAGTCCCCTACGAGCAGTACTTC	CATSRGGTVPYEQYF
TRBJ1-5	16	TRBD1	few	TRBV20-1	TGCAGTGCTAGAAAACAGGGGGCCCTTAGCAATCAGCCCCAGCATTTT	CSARKQGALSNQPQHF
TRBJ1-4	13	NA	NA	TRBV25-1	TGTGCCAGCGGGATTTTTAGAGATGAAAAACTGTTTTTT	CASGIFRDEKLFF
TRBJ1-4	15	NA	NA	TRBV7-2	TGTGCCAGCAGTCCCGGGGGTTTGGTTAATGAAAAACTGTTTTTT	CASSPGGLVNEKLFF
TRBJ1-2	13	NA	few	TRBV2	TGTGCCAGCAGGATGGGAGGGGCTGGAGGCTACACCTTC	CASRMGGAGGYTF
TRBJ2-7	11	NA	once	TRBV20-1	TGCAGTGCTCACTGGAACTACGAGCAGTACTTC	CSAHWNYEQYF
TRBJ1-5	14	TRBD1	many	TRBV7-9	TGTGCCAGCAGCTCAGGGGGCGAGGTTCAGCCCCAGCATTTT	CASSSGGEVQPQHF